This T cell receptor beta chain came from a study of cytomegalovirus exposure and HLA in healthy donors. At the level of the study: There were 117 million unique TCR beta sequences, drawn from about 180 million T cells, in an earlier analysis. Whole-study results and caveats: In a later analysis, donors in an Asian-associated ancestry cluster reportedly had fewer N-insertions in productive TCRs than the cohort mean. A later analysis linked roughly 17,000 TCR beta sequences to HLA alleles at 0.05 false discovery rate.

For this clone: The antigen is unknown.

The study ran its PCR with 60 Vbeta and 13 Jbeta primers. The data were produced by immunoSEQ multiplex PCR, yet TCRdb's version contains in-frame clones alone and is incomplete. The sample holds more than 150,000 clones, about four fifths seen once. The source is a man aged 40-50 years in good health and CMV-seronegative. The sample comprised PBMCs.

The CDR3 nucleotides are TGCAGCGTTGAAGCCACAGGGAATCGGAACATTCAGTACTTC. Protein: CSVEATGNRNIQYF. The chain recombines TRBV29-1 with TRBJ2-4; tentative D call: TRBD1 (6 bases). Trimming left V 1 base short and J 7 bases short, with 14 bases between. Germline CDR1 is SQVTM and CDR2 is ANQGSEA. The CDR3 is made up of 14 amino acids.